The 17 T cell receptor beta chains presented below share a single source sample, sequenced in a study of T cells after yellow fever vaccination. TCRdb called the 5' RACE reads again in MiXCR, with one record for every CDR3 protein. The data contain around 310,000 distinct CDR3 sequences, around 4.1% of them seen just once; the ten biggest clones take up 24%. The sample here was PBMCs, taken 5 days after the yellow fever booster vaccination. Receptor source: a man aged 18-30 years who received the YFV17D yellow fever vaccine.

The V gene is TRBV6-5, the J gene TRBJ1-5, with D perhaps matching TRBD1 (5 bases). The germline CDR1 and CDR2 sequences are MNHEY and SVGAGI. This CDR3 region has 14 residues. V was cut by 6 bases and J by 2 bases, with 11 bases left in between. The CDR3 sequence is CASRSDSGNQPQHF. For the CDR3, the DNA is TGTGCCAGCAGAAGCGACAGCGGCAATCAGCCCCAGCATTTT.

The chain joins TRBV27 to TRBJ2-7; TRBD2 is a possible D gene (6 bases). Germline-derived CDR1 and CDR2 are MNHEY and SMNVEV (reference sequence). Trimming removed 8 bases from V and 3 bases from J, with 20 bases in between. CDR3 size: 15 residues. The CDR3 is CASALRAGSIYEQYV. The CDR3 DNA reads TGTGCCAGCGCACTCCGAGCGGGTTCTATCTACGAGCAGTACGTC.

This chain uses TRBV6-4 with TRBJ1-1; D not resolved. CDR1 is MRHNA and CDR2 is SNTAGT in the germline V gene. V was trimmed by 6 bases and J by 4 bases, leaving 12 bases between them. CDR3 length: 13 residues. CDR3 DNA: TGTGCCAGCAGCTCCACACCTCTCACTGAAGCTTTCTTT. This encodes CASSSTPLTEAFF.

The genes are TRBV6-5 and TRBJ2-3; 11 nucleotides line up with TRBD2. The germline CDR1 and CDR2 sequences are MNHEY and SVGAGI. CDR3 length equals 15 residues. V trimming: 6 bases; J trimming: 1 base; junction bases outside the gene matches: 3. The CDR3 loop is CASRRTSGRTDTQYF. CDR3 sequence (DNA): TGTGCCAGCAGGCGGACTAGCGGGCGCACAGATACGCAGTATTTT.

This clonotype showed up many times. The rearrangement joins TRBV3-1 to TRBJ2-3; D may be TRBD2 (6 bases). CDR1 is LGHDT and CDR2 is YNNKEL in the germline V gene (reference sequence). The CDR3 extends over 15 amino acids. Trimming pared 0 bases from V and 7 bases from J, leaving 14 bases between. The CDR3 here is CASSQDYLGGYTQYF. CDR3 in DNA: TGTGCCAGCAGCCAAGATTACCTGGGAGGATATACGCAGTATTTT.

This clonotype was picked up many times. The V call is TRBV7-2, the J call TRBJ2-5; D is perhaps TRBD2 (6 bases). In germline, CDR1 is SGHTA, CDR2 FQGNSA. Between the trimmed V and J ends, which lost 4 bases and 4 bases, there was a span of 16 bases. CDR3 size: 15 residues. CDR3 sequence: CASSSGPLGGETQYF. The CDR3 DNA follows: TGTGCCAGCAGCTCTGGACCTCTCGGGGGAGAGACCCAGTACTTC.

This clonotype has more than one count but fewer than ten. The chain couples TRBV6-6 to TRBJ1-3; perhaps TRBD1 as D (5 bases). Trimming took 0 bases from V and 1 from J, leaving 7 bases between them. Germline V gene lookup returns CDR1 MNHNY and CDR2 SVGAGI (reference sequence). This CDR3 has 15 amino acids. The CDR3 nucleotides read TGTGCCAGCAGTTACTCGTGGGGGTCTGGAAACACCATATATTTT. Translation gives CASSYSWGSGNTIYF.

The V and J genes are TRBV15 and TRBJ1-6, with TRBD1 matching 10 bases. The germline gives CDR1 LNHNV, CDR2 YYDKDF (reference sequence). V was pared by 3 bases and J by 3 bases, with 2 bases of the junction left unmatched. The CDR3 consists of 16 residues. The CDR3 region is CATSRGTGDYNSPLHF. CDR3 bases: TGTGCCACCAGCAGGGGGACAGGGGACTATAATTCACCCCTCCACTTT.

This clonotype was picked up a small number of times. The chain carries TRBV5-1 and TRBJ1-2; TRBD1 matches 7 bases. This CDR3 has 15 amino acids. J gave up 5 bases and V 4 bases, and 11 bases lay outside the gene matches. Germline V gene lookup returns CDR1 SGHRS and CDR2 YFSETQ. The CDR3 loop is CASSGGGQDKYGYTF. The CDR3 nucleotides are TGCGCCAGCAGCGGGGGCGGACAGGACAAATATGGCTACACCTTC.

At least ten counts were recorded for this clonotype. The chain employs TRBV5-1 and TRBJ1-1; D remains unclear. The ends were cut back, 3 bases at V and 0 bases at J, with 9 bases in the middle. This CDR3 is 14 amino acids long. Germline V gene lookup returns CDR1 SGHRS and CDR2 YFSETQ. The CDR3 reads CASSSRRMNTEAFF. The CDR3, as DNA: TGCGCCAGCAGCTCCAGGAGGATGAACACTGAAGCTTTCTTT.

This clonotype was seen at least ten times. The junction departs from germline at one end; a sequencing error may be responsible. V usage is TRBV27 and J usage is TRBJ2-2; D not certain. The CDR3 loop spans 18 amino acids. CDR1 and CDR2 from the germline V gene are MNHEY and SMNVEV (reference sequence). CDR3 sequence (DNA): TGTGCCAGCAGTCTATCCCGCTGGGGTAGCTTGAACACCGGGGAGCTGTTTTTT. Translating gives CASSLSRWGSLNTGELFF.

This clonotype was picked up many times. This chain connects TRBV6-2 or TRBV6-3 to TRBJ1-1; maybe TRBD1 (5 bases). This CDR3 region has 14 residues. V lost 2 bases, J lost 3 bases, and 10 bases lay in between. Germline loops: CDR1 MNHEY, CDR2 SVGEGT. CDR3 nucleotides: TGTGCCAGCAGTTACCGACGACAGTACACTGAAGCTTTCTTT. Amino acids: CASSYRRQYTEAFF.

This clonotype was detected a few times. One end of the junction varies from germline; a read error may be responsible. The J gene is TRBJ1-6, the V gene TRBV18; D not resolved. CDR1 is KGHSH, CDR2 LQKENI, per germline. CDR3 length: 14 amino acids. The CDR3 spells CASSPTQSVSALHF. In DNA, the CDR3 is TGTGCCAGCTCACCCACCCAGTCGGTTTCAGCCCTCCACTTT.

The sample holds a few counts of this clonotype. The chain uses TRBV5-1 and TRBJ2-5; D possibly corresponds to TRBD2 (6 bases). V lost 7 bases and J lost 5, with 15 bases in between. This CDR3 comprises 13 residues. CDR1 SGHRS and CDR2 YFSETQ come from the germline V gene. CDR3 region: CASGRDFGETQYF. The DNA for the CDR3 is TGCGCCAGCGGCCGGGACTTTGGGGAGACCCAGTACTTC.

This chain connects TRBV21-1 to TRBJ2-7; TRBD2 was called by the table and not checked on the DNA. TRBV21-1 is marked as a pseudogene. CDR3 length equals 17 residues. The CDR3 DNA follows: TGTGCCAGCAGCAAAAATAGTCTAGCGGGGCTTCCCTACGAGCAGTACGTC. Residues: CASSKNSLAGLPYEQYV.

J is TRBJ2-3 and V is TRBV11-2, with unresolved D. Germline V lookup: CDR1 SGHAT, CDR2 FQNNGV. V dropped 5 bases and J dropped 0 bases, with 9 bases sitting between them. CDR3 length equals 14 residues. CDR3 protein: CASSPAASTDTQYF. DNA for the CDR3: TGTGCCAGCAGCCCCGCCGCTAGCACAGATACGCAGTATTTT. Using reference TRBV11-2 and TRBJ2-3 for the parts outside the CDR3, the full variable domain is EAGVAQSPRYKIIEKRQSVAFWCNPISGHATLYWYQQILGQGPKLLIQFQNNGVVDDSQLPKDRFSAERLKGVDSTLKIQPAKLEDSAVYLCASSPAASTDTQYFGPGTRLTVL.

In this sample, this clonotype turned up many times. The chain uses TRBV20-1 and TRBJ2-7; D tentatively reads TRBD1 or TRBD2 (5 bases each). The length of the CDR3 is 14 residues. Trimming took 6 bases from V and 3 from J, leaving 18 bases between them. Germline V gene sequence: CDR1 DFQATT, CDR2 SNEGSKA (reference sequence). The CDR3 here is CSASGRALRYEQYV. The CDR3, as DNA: TGCAGTGCCAGCGGCAGGGCATTACGCTACGAGCAGTACGTC.